This TCR beta chain emerged from a study of control samples from healthy donors and cancer patients. The V and J ends lost 9 bases and 4 bases, in that order; junction bases with no gene match: 13. There are 16 residues in the CDR3. Germline CDR1 and CDR2: ENHRY and SYGVKD. Assay used: immunoSEQ multiplex PCR; TCRdb lists only in-frame clones, some missing. The table shows roughly 79,000 clones, with 84% occurring only once. The genes are TRBV10-3 and TRBJ2-1; 9 positions agree with TRBD1. Sequencing was carried out using blood. The source of this sequence is a man between 45 and 60 years old in good health. The CDR3 here is CAMSLTGTGMYNEQFF. The CDR3 coding sequence is TGTGCCATGTCACTAACCGGGACAGGGATGTACAATGAGCAGTTCTTC.